The sequence of this T cell receptor (beta chain) was determined in a study of shared clonotypes between healthy human individuals. This table comes from immunoSEQ multiplex PCR, and its TCRdb copy is limited to in-frame clones, with some not included. This sample has about 2,500,000 clones; approximately 94% occur once, and the top ten carry over 0.12%. Germline V gives CDR1 MDHEN, CDR2 SYDVKM. This CDR3 has 16 residues. J gave up 0 bases and V 3 bases, and 1 base lay outside the gene matches. The specimen was naive CD4+ T cells sorted from blood. Subset described: CD45RA+ positively selected. The clonotype was recovered from a man younger than 35 in good health. The V gene is TRBV28, the J gene TRBJ2-2; 10 bases map to TRBD1. In DNA, the CDR3 is TGTGCCAGCAGTTTTGACAGGGGGCCGAACACCGGGGAGCTGTTTTTT. This encodes CASSFDRGPNTGELFF.